The source of this TCR beta chain is a study of T cell repertoires in cytomegalovirus infection. Study-wide background: Public TCR beta signatures provided an indication of both CMV infection and a matching HLA type.

The CDR3 loop spans 14 amino acids. J gave up 4 bases and V 2 bases, and 2 bases lay outside the gene matches. From germline, CDR1 is MNHEY and CDR2 SVGAGI. TCRdb independently ran MiXCR on the reads; one entry per CDR3 protein. The repertoire holds roughly 630,000 distinct CDR3 sequences, with 20% to 30% as singletons. Study-wide findings and caveats: Using cumulative public TCR beta family frequency, the authors identified those who carried CMV together with the relevant HLA. HLA-C-restricted CMV clonotypes gave the most frequent clonotype in two of eight donors.

As regards this clonotype: As yet, its antigen is unknown.

This receptor was taken from a human donor in good health (CMV status not recorded). Some clones in this sample may be carry-over from other donors' samples. The sample taken for sequencing was CD8+ T cells from PBMCs. The rearrangement uses TRBV6-5 and TRBJ2-5, with TRBD2 matching over 9 bases. The CDR3 DNA sequence: TGTGCCAGCAGTTACCGGCGGGGGGGAGAGACCCAGTACTTC. It yields the protein CASSYRRGGETQYF.